These 13 T cell receptor beta chains were sequenced from one sample in a study of cytomegalovirus exposure and HLA in healthy donors. Data came from immunoSEQ multiplex PCR; TCRdb stores just in-frame clones and leaves some out. Found here are roughly 50,000 clones, roughly nine tenths of them singletons; the top ten hold roughly 1%. Sequences were obtained from PBMCs. All receptors derive from a man younger than 35 in good health and CMV-seronegative.

The chain carries TRBV30 and TRBJ2-7, with TRBD1 matching over 12 bases. The V gene's germline CDR1 is GTSNPN and CDR2 SVGIG (reference sequence). This CDR3 contains 14 residues. J lost 6 bases, V lost 2 bases, and 5 bases had no gene match. The DNA for the CDR3 is TGTGCCTGGAGTCGCGGGACAGGGGGCGGCGAGCAGTACTTC. The encoded protein is CAWSRGTGGGEQYF.

The chain has TRBV19 and TRBJ2-5, with TRBD2 identical over 10 bases. Looked up from germline, CDR1 is LNHDA and CDR2 is SQIVND (reference sequence). CDR3 length equals 17 residues. J was trimmed by 5 bases and V by 4 bases; bases with no gene match: 13. The CDR3 coding sequence is TGTGCCAGTAGTAACCCCGGACTAGCGGAAGAAACTGAGACCCAGTACTTC. Translating gives CASSNPGLAEETETQYF.

The chain recombines TRBV27 with TRBJ2-1; 9 bases match TRBD2. V lost 6 bases to trimming and J lost 4 bases; unmatched junction nucleotides: 7. The CDR3 length is 15 residues. Germline-derived CDR1 and CDR2 are MNHEY and SMNVEV (reference sequence). The CDR3 DNA reads as TGTGCCAGCAGACTCGGGACTAGCAGTTACAATGAGCAGTTCTTC. Encoded protein: CASRLGTSSYNEQFF.

CDR3 DNA sequence: TGCGCCAGCAGCCAAGGACAGGTCTATGGCTACACCTTC. Translation gives CASSQGQVYGYTF. The genes are TRBV4-1 and TRBJ1-2, with D possibly TRBD1 on 6 matching bases. V lost 1 base to trimming and J lost 4 bases, with 7 bases between them. Germline values: CDR1 MGHRA, CDR2 YSYEKL. This CDR3 spans 13 amino acids.

The V gene is TRBV5-6, the J gene TRBJ2-1, with TRBD1 as a possible D gene (5 bases). The CDR3 is 11 amino acids. V was clipped by 5 bases and J by 10 bases, with 10 bases between them. In germline, CDR1 is SGHDT, CDR2 YYEEEE. This CDR3 is CASRSGYEQFF. Here the CDR3 DNA reads TGTGCCAGCAGGTCAGGGTACGAGCAGTTCTTC.

The table lists this clone with a few counts. V usage is TRBV6-4 and J usage is TRBJ1-2; 10 bases are a match to TRBD1. The CDR3 consists of 13 residues. CDR1 MRHNA and CDR2 SNTAGT come from the germline V gene. V trimming: 6 bases; J trimming: 8 bases; junction bases outside the gene matches: 6. The CDR3 loop is CASSQDRGQGYTF. In DNA form, the CDR3 reads TGTGCCAGCAGCCAAGACAGGGGGCAAGGCTACACCTTC.

The chain combines TRBV10-3 with TRBJ2-5, with D maybe TRBD2 (5 bases). Per germline, CDR1 ENHRY and CDR2 SYGVKD. The CDR3 contains 14 residues. V was clipped by 1 base and J by 2 bases, with 8 bases between them. This CDR3 reads CAISELARQETQYF. The CDR3 DNA sequence: TGTGCCATCAGTGAGTTAGCGAGACAAGAGACCCAGTACTTC.

The chain combines TRBV19 with TRBJ1-1; D call uncertain. Trimming took off 6 bases at V and 5 bases at J, with 7 bases between the two ends. Per germline, CDR1 LNHDA and CDR2 SQIVND (reference sequence). There are 11 residues in the CDR3. CDR3 amino acids: CASREGTEAFF. CDR3 DNA sequence: TGTGCCAGTAGGGAGGGAACTGAAGCTTTCTTT.

J is TRBJ1-1 and V is TRBV5-6; D is uncertain. There are 14 residues in the CDR3. Germline lookup yields CDR1 SGHDT and CDR2 YYEEEE. Trimming shortened V by 1 base and J by 1 base, and 8 bases separated the two germline ends. The CDR3 DNA sequence: TGTGCCAGCAGCTTGACGGGGTCGAACACTGAAGCTTTCTTT. Residues: CASSLTGSNTEAFF.

CDR3 coding DNA: TGTGCCAGCAGCTTATTAGGACAGCTCACAGATACGCAGTATTTT. The encoded protein is CASSLLGQLTDTQYF. This chain uses TRBV7-2 with TRBJ2-3; D perhaps matches TRBD1 (6 bases). Germline V gene data show CDR1 as SGHTA and CDR2 as FQGNSA. The CDR3 is made up of 15 amino acids. The V end was cut by 2 bases, the J end by 2 bases, with 11 bases between.

The chain carries TRBV27 and TRBJ2-7; maybe TRBD1 (5 bases). CDR1 is MNHEY and CDR2 is SMNVEV in the germline V gene (reference sequence). V was clipped by 1 base and J by 5 bases, with 15 bases between them. The CDR3 is 15 amino acids. The DNA for the CDR3 is TGTGCCAGCAGTTTATTAGGCGGCCAGGGTAACGAGCAGTACTTC. This sequence encodes CASSLLGGQGNEQYF.

This clone was picked up one time. The chain combines TRBV28 with TRBJ2-7, with TRBD1 identical over 7 bases. This CDR3 region has 13 residues. Germline CDR1 reads MDHEN; CDR2 reads SYDVKM. V lost 6 bases and J lost 6; bases outside the gene matches: 8. CDR3 protein: CASSQTGLSEQYF. The CDR3, as DNA: TGTGCCAGCAGCCAGACAGGGTTAAGCGAGCAGTACTTC.

The genes are TRBV11-1 and TRBJ2-1; 7 nucleotides match TRBD2. CDR3 length equals 14 residues. From germline, CDR1 is SGHAT and CDR2 FQDESV (reference sequence). Trimming took 6 bases from V and 8 from J; bases not matched to a gene: 10. DNA for the CDR3: TGTGCCAGCAGTGGCGGGAGCGGGCTGGATGAGCAGTTCTTC. Its protein product is CASSGGSGLDEQFF. The variable domain in full, completed from reference TRBV11-1 and TRBJ2-1, reads EAEVAQSPRYKITEKSQAVAFWCDPISGHATLYWYRQILGQGPELLVQFQDESVVDDSQLPKDRFSAERLKGVDSTLKIQPAELGDSAMYLCASSGGSGLDEQFFGPGTRLTVL.